This TCR beta chain was sequenced for a study of human T cells and chemical hapten exposure. As to time point: patch test 2, 6 weeks after DPC sensitization. Treatment: therapeutic diphenylcyclopropenone sensitization with weekly scalp DPC. TCRdb re-called the RACE reads through MiXCR, storing one row per CDR3 protein. The data hold some 150,000 distinct CDR3 sequences, with approximately 12% observed a single time. The CDR3 has 14 residues. In germline, CDR1 is LGHDT, CDR2 YNNKEL (reference sequence). Trimming removed 4 bases from V and 4 bases from J, with 14 bases in between. Sample: whole blood, taken in connection with sensitization to the hapten diphenylcyclopropenone (DPC). The TCR sequence derives from a woman between 45 and 60 years old with alopecia areata. Some clones in this sample may be carry-over from other donors' samples. V and J are TRBV3-1 and TRBJ2-7; D unresolved. CDR3: CASSLSQLRYEQYF. CDR3 DNA: TGTGCCAGCAGCCTCAGCCAACTCAGATACGAGCAGTACTTC.